These 12 T cell receptor beta chains were sequenced from one sample in a study of shared clonotypes between healthy human individuals (dated by TCRdb to 2020 to 2021). The library was generated by the immunoSEQ multiplex PCR assay. The table was pulled from immuneACCESS by TCRdb, which kept in-frame rearrangements only. Such tables lose some clones; where checked, under half of the loss comes from unresolved V genes, and the rest has no known cause. Here the sample has about 820,000 clones; 80% to 95% occur a single time. Jointly, the top ten make up under 30% of the sample. CD8 naive samples were obtained by positive selection for CCR7 among CD45RO-negative cells, yielding a CD45RA+CCR7+ population from which TemRA cells were excluded. The sequenced sample was naive CD8+ T cells sorted from blood. The sample's cell subset or site label, decoded: CD45RA+CCR7+. Every receptor here comes from a man under 40 in good health.

This chain uses TRBV6-1 with TRBJ2-3; D possibly corresponds to TRBD2 (7 bases). Germline loops: CDR1 MNHNS, CDR2 SASEGT. The CDR3 has 15 residues. The V and J ends lost 4 bases and 5 bases respectively, with 16 bases between them. CDR3 sequence reads: CASSGGGGRRDTQYF. CDR3 DNA: TGTGCCAGCAGTGGGGGGGGCGGGAGAAGAGATACGCAGTATTTT.

The chain is built from TRBV19 and TRBJ2-1, with D perhaps matching TRBD2 (6 bases). Germline V gene data show CDR1 as LNHDA and CDR2 as SQIVND (reference sequence). This CDR3 has 16 residues. V gave up 5 bases and J gave up 0 bases, with 14 bases separating them. The CDR3 bases are TGTGCCAGTAGTTTTCTCTCCGGGAGCTCCTACAATGAGCAGTTCTTC. It specifies CASSFLSGSSYNEQFF.

The genes are TRBV11-3 and TRBJ2-1, with TRBD2 matching over 8 bases. The CDR3 has 15 residues. CDR1 is SGHNT, CDR2 YENEEA, per germline. V lost 5 bases, J lost 8 bases, and 11 bases stayed unmatched. Here the CDR3 DNA reads TGTGCCAGCAGCGCTAGTAGAAGCGGGAGCCATGAGCAGTTCTTC. Amino acid sequence: CASSASRSGSHEQFF.

The chain links TRBV27 to TRBJ1-2; 7 nucleotides match TRBD1. The CDR3 is made up of 14 amino acids. Germline loops: CDR1 MNHEY, CDR2 SMNVEV (reference sequence). The V gene end was trimmed by 6 bases and the J gene end by 4 bases; junction bases not matched to a gene: 8. CDR3 region: CASSHRGSSYGYTF. The CDR3 bases are TGTGCCAGCAGCCACAGGGGTTCAAGCTATGGCTACACCTTC.

This sequence joins TRBV27 and TRBJ2-1; no clear D gene. The CDR3 sequence is 14 residues long. The germline V gene encodes CDR1 MNHEY and CDR2 SMNVEV (reference sequence). With 3 bases removed from V and 6 bases from J, the gap between germline ends came to 12 bases. In nucleotides, the CDR3 is TGTGCCAGCAGTTTGGAGTTGTCCGTCAATGAGCAGTTCTTC. Translation gives CASSLELSVNEQFF.

The chain has TRBV19 and TRBJ2-7; TRBD2 is a possible D gene (5 bases). There are 11 residues in the CDR3. CDR1 and CDR2 from the germline V gene are LNHDA and SQIVND (reference sequence). Trimming removed 5 bases from V and 7 bases from J, with 9 bases in between. CDR3 sequence (DNA): TGTGCCAGTAGTGCGTCGGGGGAGCAGTACTTC. It translates to CASSASGEQYF.

CDR3 region: CASSEIPRDIQYF. The CDR3 coding sequence is TGTGCCAGCAGTGAAATCCCCCGGGACATTCAGTACTTC. The rearrangement joins TRBV2 to TRBJ2-4; no definite D call. The CDR3 length is 13 residues. Trimming cost V 2 bases and J 8 bases, with 10 bases left between them. The germline CDR1 and CDR2 sequences are SNHLY and FYNNEI.

This rearrangement joins TRBV21-1 to TRBJ2-1. TRBV21-1 is shown as a pseudogene. This CDR3 region has 12 residues. CDR3 DNA: TGTGCCAGCAGCAAATTGGGGAAAGGGCAGTTCTTC. It is translated as CASSKLGKGQFF.

This chain links TRBV11-2 with TRBJ2-1, with D hard to call. This CDR3 has 18 amino acids. V shed 6 bases and J shed 0 bases, with 21 bases lying between them. CDR1 is SGHAT, CDR2 FQNNGV, per germline. The CDR3 nucleotides read TGTGCCAGCAGACAAAACTCGGGTTTTTCGAGCTCCTACAATGAGCAGTTCTTC. Its translation is CASRQNSGFSSSYNEQFF.

The genes are TRBV27 and TRBJ2-7; the match to TRBD2 covers 11 bases. The CDR3 has 17 amino acids. Germline trimming cut 9 bases from V and 0 bases from J; bases unmatched to any gene: 13. Germline lookup yields CDR1 MNHEY and CDR2 SMNVEV (reference sequence). CDR3 nucleotides: TGTGCCAGTCCAGGGGAACTAGCGGGAGTTTGCTCCTACGAGCAGTACTTC. This translates into CASPGELAGVCSYEQYF.

This rearrangement joins TRBV5-6 to TRBJ2-3; maybe TRBD2 (5 bases). Germline lookup yields CDR1 SGHDT and CDR2 YYEEEE. There are 13 residues in the CDR3. With 4 bases removed from V and 3 bases from J, the gap between germline ends came to 9 bases. The CDR3 DNA sequence: TGTGCCAGCAGCCCCGGGGTTACAGATACGCAGTATTTT. Its protein product is CASSPGVTDTQYF.

The chain employs TRBV7-9 and TRBJ2-3; D possibly uses TRBD1 or TRBD2 (5 bases each). Looked up from germline, CDR1 is SEHNR and CDR2 is FQNEAQ (reference sequence). V dropped 4 bases and J dropped 6 bases, with 11 bases sitting between them. The CDR3 consists of 13 residues. CDR3 coding DNA: TGTGCCAGCAGCTCTCCGTGGGGGGATACGCAGTATTTT. The encoded protein is CASSSPWGDTQYF.